These T cell receptor beta chains were read from a single sample in a study of post-analysis software for immune sequencing data. MiXCR, run by TCRdb on the PCR reads, gives a single entry per CDR3 protein. The sample carries some 690,000 distinct CDR3 sequences, approximately 59% recorded once. The sequenced sample consisted of blood. The receptor set was obtained from a girl aged 2 to 10 with multiple sclerosis. CDR3s include the opening cysteine and the closing phenylalanine or tryptophan. The D gene is left open where the match is weak. A clone size is listed for some rows: how often the clone was seen (once, few, many), or a class if it is expanded.

size,J,V,D,DNA,CDR3
.,TRBJ2-1,TRBV3-1,.,TGTGCCAGCAGCCCCGAAAACTACAATGAGCAGTTCTTC,CASSPENYNEQFF
.,TRBJ2-3,TRBV20-1,TRBD1,TGCAGTGCTAGCAGCTTGGACAGGAGCACAGATACGCAGTATTTT,CSASSLDRSTDTQYF
.,TRBJ2-1,TRBV7-6,.,TGTGCCAGCAGCTTAGTAGGGGACCACAATGAGCAGTTCTTC,CASSLVGDHNEQFF
.,TRBJ2-1,TRBV4-1,.,TGCGCCACAGGGAGCTACAATGAGCAGTTCTTC,CATGSYNEQFF
.,TRBJ2-4,TRBV24-1,.,TGTGCCACCCAGGGACCATCGGAGGACATTCAGTACTTC,CATQGPSEDIQYF
few,TRBJ2-1,TRBV5-6,TRBD2,TGTGCCAGCAGCTTGATAGGCGCGGGGGAACGGGGCAATGAGCAGTTCTTC,CASSLIGAGERGNEQFF
.,TRBJ2-3,TRBV5-1,.,TGCGCCAGCAGCTTGGCCACTGTGGGCGGCACAGATACGCAGTATTTT,CASSLATVGGTDTQYF
.,TRBJ1-1,TRBV18,TRBD1,TGTGCCAGCTCACCCGGACAGGGTGGCGTATTGGGCACTGAAGCTTTCTTT,CASSPGQGGVLGTEAFF
.,TRBJ2-1,TRBV6-5,TRBD2,TGTGCCAGCAGCGTTAGCGGGAGGGTTAAGCAGTTCTTC,CASSVSGRVKQFF
.,TRBJ2-7,TRBV3-1,TRBD2,TGTGCCAGCAGCCAAGATGAACTAGCGGGAGTTTACGAGCAGTACTTC,CASSQDELAGVYEQYF
.,TRBJ2-6,TRBV12-3/TRBV12-4,.,TGTGCCAGCAGTCCCACCACACCCTTTGCCAACGTCCTGACTTTC,CASSPTTPFANVLTF
.,TRBJ2-1,TRBV5-6,.,TGTGCCAGCAGCTTTACCTACAATGAGCAGTTCTTC,CASSFTYNEQFF
.,TRBJ1-2,TRBV2,.,TGTGCCAGCTCCACAACAGGCCTTCTAGTCTATGGCTACACCTTC,CASSTTGLLVYGYTF
.,TRBJ2-3,TRBV10-3,TRBD1,TGTGCCATCAGGGGACAGGGGGCCACAGATACGCAGTATTTT,CAIRGQGATDTQYF
.,TRBJ2-1,TRBV12-3/TRBV12-4,.,TGTGCCAGCTGCCTGACCGGTCTGGGCGATGAGCAGTTCTTC,CASCLTGLGDEQFF
.,TRBJ2-5,TRBV29-1,.,TGCAGCGTGCGCCTTAAGGGCTTACAAGAGACCCAGTACTTC,CSVRLKGLQETQYF
.,TRBJ2-1,TRBV6-1,TRBD2,TGTGCCAGCAGTGAAGAACTAGCGGGATACAATGAGCAGTTCTTC,CASSEELAGYNEQFF
.,TRBJ2-3,TRBV11-2,.,TGTGCCAGCAGCTTCCAGGCGGGGGCGGGGACAGATACGCAGTATTTT,CASSFQAGAGTDTQYF
.,TRBJ2-5,TRBV6-2/TRBV6-3,.,TGTGCCAGCAGTACCCAGGATGAGACCCAGTACTTC,CASSTQDETQYF
.,TRBJ2-1,TRBV14,TRBD2,TGTGCCAGCAGCCCCCCCTTGTCTAGCGGGAGGGCCGGCGATGAGCAGTTCTTC,CASSPPLSSGRAGDEQFF
.,TRBJ2-3,TRBV5-1,TRBD2,TGCGCCAGCAGCGTTTCCCTAGCGGGAGGGCATATATTTACAGATACGCAGTATTTT,CASSVSLAGGHIFTDTQYF
few,TRBJ2-3,TRBV29-1,TRBD1,TGCAGTGCGGGGACAGGGGGCACAGATACGCAGTATTTT,CSAGTGGTDTQYF
once,TRBJ2-3,TRBV4-1,TRBD1,TGCGCCAGCAGCACTGGACAGGGGTTCACAGATACGCAGTATTTT,CASSTGQGFTDTQYF
.,TRBJ2-1,TRBV5-1,.,TGCGCCAGCTTAAGCTCCTACAATGAGCAGTTCTTC,CASLSSYNEQFF
.,TRBJ1-1,TRBV29-1,.,TGCAGCGCTCTCCGTGGACCGCGGAACACTGAAGCTTTCTTT,CSALRGPRNTEAFF
.,TRBJ1-2,TRBV7-9,TRBD1,TGTGCCAGCAGCCGTGACGGGACAGGGGATGGCTACACCTTC,CASSRDGTGDGYTF
.,TRBJ1-5,TRBV29-1,.,TGCAGCGCTGGACAGACTAATCAGCCCCAGCATTTT,CSAGQTNQPQHF
.,TRBJ2-5,TRBV27,.,TGTGCCAGCAGTGCCAGACAGCAGGAGACCCAGTACTTC,CASSARQQETQYF
few,TRBJ2-7,TRBV20-1,.,TGCAGTGCTAGAAGAAGAAGCGGGTCACACTACGAGCAGTACTTC,CSARRRSGSHYEQYF
.,TRBJ2-1,TRBV6-6,.,TGTGCCAGCAGTTACAGGTCTAATGGTCAGTATGAGCAGTTCTTC,CASSYRSNGQYEQFF
.,TRBJ2-6,TRBV5-5,TRBD2,TGTGCCAGCAGACCTCCGCGGGGGGTCCCCTCTGGGGCCAACGTCCTGACTTTC,CASRPPRGVPSGANVLTF
once,TRBJ1-1,TRBV7-2,TRBD1,TGTGCCAGCAGCTTAGGAGTGGTCGGGACAGGGCATCATACTGAAGCTTTCTTT,CASSLGVVGTGHHTEAFF
many,TRBJ2-1,TRBV9,TRBD2,TGTGCCAGCAGCGTAGAAGGGCTAGCGGGAAACTACAATGAGCAGTTCTTC,CASSVEGLAGNYNEQFF
.,TRBJ2-5,TRBV4-3,TRBD1,TGCGCCAGCAGCCAAGGACAGGGGCCGGCAGAGACCCAGTACTTC,CASSQGQGPAETQYF
.,TRBJ2-3,TRBV20-1,TRBD1,TGCAGTGCTAGGGAGATACAGGACAGGGAACCGTATTTT,CSAREIQDREPYF
.,TRBJ2-7,TRBV28,TRBD1,TGTGCCATCGGATTGGGACAGGCCAGGGAGCAGTACTTC,CAIGLGQAREQYF
few,TRBJ2-7,TRBV20-1,.,TGCAGTGCTAGGACAGGTATACACGAGCAGTACTTC,CSARTGIHEQYF
once,TRBJ2-5,TRBV15,.,TGTGCCACCAGCAGAGAAGCCGGGGGGCTGTTGGAGACCCAGTACTTC,CATSREAGGLLETQYF
few,TRBJ2-4,TRBV29-1,TRBD2,TGCAGCGTAAAGGGACTAGCGGGAGTAAACATTCAGTACTTC,CSVKGLAGVNIQYF
.,TRBJ2-5,TRBV3-1,TRBD2,TGTGCCAGCAGCCAAGAGGCTAGCGGGAGTGGAGAGACCCAGTACTTC,CASSQEASGSGETQYF
.,TRBJ2-3,TRBV28,.,TGTGCCAGCAGTAAAGCGGATCTGAGCACAGATACGCAGTATTTT,CASSKADLSTDTQYF
once,TRBJ2-7,TRBV6-5,.,TGTGCCAGCAGCCCTTTTGGGGGTCACAATGAGCAGTACTTC,CASSPFGGHNEQYF
.,TRBJ2-1,TRBV3-1,.,TGTGCCAGCAGCCAAGCGGCGAGCTCCTACAATGAGCAGTTCTTC,CASSQAASSYNEQFF
.,TRBJ2-4,TRBV9,TRBD2,TGTGCCAGCAGCGTAGAAGGTGGGACTAGTAACATTCAGTACTTC,CASSVEGGTSNIQYF
.,TRBJ2-1,TRBV4-2,TRBD2,TGTGCCAGCAGCCTTCTCTCTCGCGGCGGGGGGCACAATGAGCAGTTCTTC,CASSLLSRGGGHNEQFF
.,TRBJ2-7,TRBV10-3,TRBD2,TGTGCCATCAGGGGGACTAGCGGGAGCGACGAGCAGTACTTC,CAIRGTSGSDEQYF
.,TRBJ1-1,TRBV10-2,TRBD1,TGCGCCAGCAGCCACGGGACAGGGTATACTGAAGCTTTCTTT,CASSHGTGYTEAFF
.,TRBJ2-5,TRBV5-1,TRBD1,TGCGCCAGCAAGGACAGGGACCAAGAGACCCAGTACTTC,CASKDRDQETQYF
few,TRBJ1-6,TRBV2,TRBD1,TGTGCCAGCAGCGGAAGGACAGGGGGTTCACCCCTCCACTTT,CASSGRTGGSPLHF
.,TRBJ2-6,TRBV6-6,.,TGTGCCAGCAGTTACTGGCGAGCTGGGGCCAACGTCCTGACTTTC,CASSYWRAGANVLTF
.,TRBJ2-1,TRBV12-3/TRBV12-4,.,TGTGCCAGCAGTTCACCAGGAATCTACAATGAGCAGTTCTTC,CASSSPGIYNEQFF
once,TRBJ2-1,TRBV5-1,.,TGCGCCAGCAGCTTGGCGGGGTCCAAGACTCACATCAATGAGCAGTTCTTC,CASSLAGSKTHINEQFF
.,TRBJ2-5,TRBV10-3,.,TGTGCCATCAGGGGGGCTAGCCAAGAGACCCAGTACTTC,CAIRGASQETQYF
few,TRBJ2-7,TRBV2,.,TGTGCCAGCAGCCGTGGGTCCGCCGAGCAGTACTTC,CASSRGSAEQYF